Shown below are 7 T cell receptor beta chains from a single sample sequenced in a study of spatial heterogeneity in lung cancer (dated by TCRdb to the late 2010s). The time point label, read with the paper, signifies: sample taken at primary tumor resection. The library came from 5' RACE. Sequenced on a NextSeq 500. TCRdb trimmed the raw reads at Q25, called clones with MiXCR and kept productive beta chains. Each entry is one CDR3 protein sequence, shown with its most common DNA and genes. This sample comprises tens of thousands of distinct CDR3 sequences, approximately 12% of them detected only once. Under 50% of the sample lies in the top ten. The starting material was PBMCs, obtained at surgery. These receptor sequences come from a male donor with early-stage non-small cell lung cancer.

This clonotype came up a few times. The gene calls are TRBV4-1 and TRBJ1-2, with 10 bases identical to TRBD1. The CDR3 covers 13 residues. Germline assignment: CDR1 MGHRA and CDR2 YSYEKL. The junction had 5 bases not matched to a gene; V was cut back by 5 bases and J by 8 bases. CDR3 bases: TGCGCCAGCAGCTCAGGGACAGGGGACGGCTACACCTTC. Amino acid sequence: CASSSGTGDGYTF.

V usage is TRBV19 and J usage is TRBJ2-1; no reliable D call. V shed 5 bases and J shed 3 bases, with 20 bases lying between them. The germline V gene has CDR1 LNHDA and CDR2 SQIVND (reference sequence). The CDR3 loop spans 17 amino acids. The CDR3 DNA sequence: TGTGCCAGTAGTCCAAAGCCTCGAGCGAGCAACTACAATGAGCAGTTCTTC. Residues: CASSPKPRASNYNEQFF.

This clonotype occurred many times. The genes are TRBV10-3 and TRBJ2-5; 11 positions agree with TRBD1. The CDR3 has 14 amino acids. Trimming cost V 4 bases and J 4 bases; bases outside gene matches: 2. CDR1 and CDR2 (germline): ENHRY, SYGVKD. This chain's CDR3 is CAISGTGGGETQYF. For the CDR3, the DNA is TGTGCCATCAGTGGGACAGGGGGCGGAGAGACCCAGTACTTC.

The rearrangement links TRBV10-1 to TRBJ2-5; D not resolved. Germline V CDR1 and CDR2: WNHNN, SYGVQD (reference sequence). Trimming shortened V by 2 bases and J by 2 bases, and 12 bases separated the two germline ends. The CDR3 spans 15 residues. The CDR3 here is CASSEPLVVQETQYF. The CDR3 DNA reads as TGCGCCAGCAGTGAGCCGCTAGTGGTACAAGAGACCCAGTACTTC.

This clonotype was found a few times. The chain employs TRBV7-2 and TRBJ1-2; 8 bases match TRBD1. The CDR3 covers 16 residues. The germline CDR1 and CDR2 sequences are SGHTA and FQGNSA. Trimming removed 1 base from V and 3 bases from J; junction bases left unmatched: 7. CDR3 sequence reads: CASSLVGGQEYYGYTF. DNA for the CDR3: TGTGCCAGCAGCTTAGTGGGGGGACAGGAATACTATGGCTACACCTTC.

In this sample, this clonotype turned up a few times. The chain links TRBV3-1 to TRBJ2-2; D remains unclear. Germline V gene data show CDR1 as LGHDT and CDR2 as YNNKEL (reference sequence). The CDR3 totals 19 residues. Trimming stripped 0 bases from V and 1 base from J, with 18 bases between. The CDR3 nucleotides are TGTGCCAGCAGCCAAGATCTAACTATCCCCCTACTGAACACCGGGGAGCTGTTTTTT. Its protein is CASSQDLTIPLLNTGELFF.

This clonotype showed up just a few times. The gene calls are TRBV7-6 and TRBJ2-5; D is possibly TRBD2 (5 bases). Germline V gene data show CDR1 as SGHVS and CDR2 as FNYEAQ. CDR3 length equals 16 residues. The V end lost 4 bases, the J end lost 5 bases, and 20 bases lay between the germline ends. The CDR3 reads CASSSSLTPRGETQYF. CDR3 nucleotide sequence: TGTGCCAGCAGCTCCTCTCTTACTCCCCGAGGGGAGACCCAGTACTTC.